The 22 T cell receptor beta chains in this list originate from one sample, sequenced in a study of neurological immune-mediated disorders. This sample's time point: longitudinal time-point 3. In TCRdb, the 5' RACE reads were re-called with MiXCR into one record per CDR3 protein. The table has tens of thousands of distinct CDR3 sequences, 7.5% to 9.5% seen once; the top ten hold 1.5% to 2%. The specimen sequenced was PBMCs. These receptors were obtained from a woman aged 40 to 55 in good health.

The rearrangement joins TRBV28 to TRBJ2-3, with 9 positions matching TRBD1. The CDR3 length is 15 residues. Germline V gives CDR1 MDHEN, CDR2 SYDVKM. Germline trimming cut 6 bases from V and 3 bases from J; bases unmatched to any gene: 7. In nucleotides, the CDR3 is TGTGCCAGCAGCCCCACCGGGACAGGGACAGATACGCAGTATTTT. Protein: CASSPTGTGTDTQYF.

This clonotype was picked up many times. The J gene is TRBJ2-1, the V gene TRBV7-3; TRBD2 matches at 16 bases. The CDR3 contains 15 residues. Per the germline V gene, CDR1 is SGHTA and CDR2 is FQGTGA. With V trimmed by 4 bases and J by 8 bases, 2 bases remained unmatched. Here the CDR3 reads CASSSGLAGGHEQFF. CDR3 coding DNA: TGTGCCAGCAGCTCGGGACTAGCGGGGGGGCATGAGCAGTTCTTC. Complete variable domain (other parts from reference TRBV7-3 and TRBJ2-1): GAGVSQTPSNKVTEKGKYVELRCDPISGHTALYWYRQSLGQGPEFLIYFQGTGAADDSGLPNDRFFAVRPEGSVSTLKIQRTERGDSAVYLCASSSGLAGGHEQFFGPGTRLTVL.

In its sample, this clonotype was seen many times. The V and J genes are TRBV20-1 and TRBJ2-1; D possibly corresponds to TRBD2 (6 bases). The ends were cut back, 3 bases at V and 7 bases at J, with 19 bases in the middle. CDR3 size: 15 residues. CDR1 and CDR2 from the germline V gene are DFQATT and SNEGSKA (reference sequence). The CDR3 DNA follows: TGCAGTGCTAGTAGGGGTCCCCTCCGGGGGAATGAGCAGTTCTTC. Its protein is CSASRGPLRGNEQFF.

This clonotype has at least ten counts. J is TRBJ2-7 and V is TRBV29-1, with D possibly TRBD1 on 5 matching bases. The length of the CDR3 is 12 residues. Deletions cut 4 bases from V and 4 bases from J, with 11 bases between. Germline V lookup: CDR1 SQVTM, CDR2 ANQGSEA. The CDR3 sequence is CSVGQGRYEQYF. The CDR3 DNA reads as TGCAGCGTTGGGCAGGGAAGGTACGAGCAGTACTTC.

This clonotype came up many times. The J gene is TRBJ2-5, the V gene TRBV4-2; TRBD2 agrees at 8 bases. The CDR3 has 17 residues. Trimming at V came to 1 base and at J to 5 bases, leaving 12 bases not matched to a gene. The germline CDR1 and CDR2 sequences are LGHNA and YNFKEQ. The CDR3 loop reads CASSQGTAGGYFETQYF. The CDR3 DNA is TGTGCCAGCAGCCAAGGAACGGCGGGAGGCTACTTTGAGACCCAGTACTTC.

This clonotype showed up many times. The CDR3 coding sequence is TGCGCCAGCACTCTAGCGGGGGGTAACTACAATGAGCAGTTCTTC. This codes for CASTLAGGNYNEQFF. J is TRBJ2-1 and V is TRBV5-1; 11 bases fit TRBD2. The V gene end was trimmed by 6 bases and the J gene end by 3 bases; junction bases not matched to a gene: 5. Germline V CDR1 and CDR2: SGHRS, YFSETQ. CDR3 length: 15 amino acids.

This clonotype has ten or more counts. CDR3 in amino acids: CASSQVLVGGFEQYF. CDR3 in DNA: TGTGCCAGCAGCCAAGTCCTAGTAGGGGGCTTCGAGCAGTACTTC. This sequence joins TRBV3-2 and TRBJ2-7; TRBD1, the table's D call, lacks a check against the DNA. TRBV3-2 is a listed pseudogene. CDR3 size: 15 residues.

The genes are TRBV7-9 and TRBJ2-3; 9 bases match TRBD2. The germline CDR1 and CDR2 sequences are SEHNR and FQNEAQ (reference sequence). This CDR3 has 16 amino acids. V trimming: 4 bases; J trimming: 5 bases; junction bases outside the gene matches: 10. The DNA of the CDR3 is TGTGCCAGCAGCTCTACAGAGAGACTAGCGGTAGATACGCAGTATTTT. Encoded protein: CASSSTERLAVDTQYF.

The CDR3 DNA sequence: TGTGCCAGCAGCCAACTCGGACGGTCGGCAGAGACCCAGTACTTC. Protein: CASSQLGRSAETQYF. V is TRBV7-3 and J is TRBJ2-5; D is uncertain. V dropped 5 bases and J dropped 4 bases, with 17 bases sitting between them. This CDR3 region has 15 residues. Germline-derived CDR1 and CDR2 are SGHTA and FQGTGA.

The chain links TRBV27 to TRBJ2-5, with 10 bases aligning to TRBD1. The CDR3 consists of 18 residues. Germline assignment: CDR1 MNHEY and CDR2 SMNVEV (reference sequence). The V segment lost 4 bases and the J segment 5 bases; nucleotides outside the gene matches: 16. The CDR3 DNA sequence: TGTGCCAGCAGTTCCATTCGCCCGACAGGGGGCTTTTGGGAGACCCAGTACTTC. It translates to CASSSIRPTGGFWETQYF.

This clonotype has ten or more counts. This chain connects TRBV7-2 to TRBJ1-3; D remains unclear. With 5 bases removed from V and 8 bases from J, the gap between germline ends came to 16 bases. Germline assignment: CDR1 SGHTA and CDR2 FQGNSA. This CDR3 spans 14 amino acids. DNA of the CDR3: TGTGCCAGCAGCCCTCGACTGACTTGGGACACCATATATTTT. This codes for CASSPRLTWDTIYF.

This clonotype was counted ten times or more. The chain joins TRBV12-3 or TRBV12-4 to TRBJ2-3, with D hard to call. Between the trimmed V and J ends, which lost 4 bases and 2 bases, there was a span of 4 bases. This CDR3 is built from 12 residues. DNA for the CDR3: TGTGCCAGCAGTTCCTTCACAGATACGCAGTATTTT. The encoded protein is CASSSFTDTQYF.

Ten or more counts support this clonotype. The V call is TRBV6-5, the J call TRBJ2-1; D is possibly TRBD2 (5 bases). CDR3 size: 14 residues. Trimming pared 4 bases from V and 6 bases from J, leaving 13 bases between. CDR1 is MNHEY and CDR2 is SVGAGI in the germline V gene. The CDR3 loop is CASSSLAGGNEQFF. In nucleotides, the CDR3 is TGTGCCAGCAGTTCCCTAGCCGGCGGCAATGAGCAGTTCTTC.

Many counts were recorded for this clonotype. V gene TRBV20-1 combines with J gene TRBJ2-2, with D possibly being TRBD2 (6 bases). Looked up from germline, CDR1 is DFQATT and CDR2 is SNEGSKA (reference sequence). Trimming removed 0 bases from V and 1 base from J, with 12 bases in between. The CDR3 has 16 amino acids. CDR3 coding DNA: TGCAGTGCTAGAGATCCGAGGAGGGAGAACACCGGGGAGCTGTTTTTT. Translation: CSARDPRRENTGELFF.

At least ten counts were recorded for this clonotype. The V and J genes are TRBV6-2 or TRBV6-3 and TRBJ2-5; D possibly matches TRBD1 or TRBD2 (5 bases each). This CDR3 region has 15 residues. Germline V gives CDR1 MNHEY, CDR2 SVGEGT. Trimming shortened V by 7 bases and J by 2 bases, and 17 bases separated the two germline ends. CDR3 amino acids: CASMAAEGPQETQYF. The CDR3 DNA reads as TGTGCCAGCATGGCCGCCGAGGGGCCACAAGAGACCCAGTACTTC.

This clonotype was observed many times. This sequence joins TRBV5-1 and TRBJ2-3; 10 positions match TRBD2. The length of the CDR3 is 18 residues. Germline V CDR1 and CDR2: SGHRS, YFSETQ. The trim removed 0 bases at V and 4 bases at J, leaving 11 bases unmatched. The CDR3 spells CASSLASSGGSMADTQYF. As DNA, the CDR3 is TGCGCCAGCAGCTTGGCGTCTAGCGGGGGTAGTATGGCAGATACGCAGTATTTT.

This clonotype was found many times. The chain employs TRBV5-1 and TRBJ2-7; no reliable D call. This CDR3 is built from 15 residues. Per the germline V gene, CDR1 is SGHRS and CDR2 is YFSETQ. V was clipped by 3 bases and J by 2 bases, with 15 bases between them. CDR3 coding DNA: TGCGCCAGCAGCTACGACCGGGCAGCGACCTACGAGCAGTACTTC. Protein product: CASSYDRAATYEQYF.

There are many counts of this clonotype. The V call is TRBV4-2, the J call TRBJ2-1; 9 nucleotides line up with TRBD1. Germline V CDR1 and CDR2: LGHNA, YNFKEQ. This CDR3 is 15 amino acids long. Trimming removed 3 bases from V and 8 bases from J; junction bases left unmatched: 8. CDR3 amino acids: CASSQSTGGADEQFF. The CDR3, as DNA: TGTGCCAGCAGCCAGAGTACAGGGGGCGCGGATGAGCAGTTCTTC.

Many counts were recorded for this clonotype. V gene TRBV27 combines with J gene TRBJ2-3; 9 bases map to TRBD2. V shed 4 bases, J shed 3 bases, and the junction held 11 bases outside the gene matches. Per germline, CDR1 MNHEY and CDR2 SMNVEV (reference sequence). CDR3 length: 17 amino acids. CDR3 sequence reads: CASSYRGTSSRTDTQYF. The DNA for the CDR3 is TGTGCCAGCAGTTATCGGGGGACTAGCAGTCGAACAGATACGCAGTATTTT.

This clonotype was seen at least ten times. CDR3 region: CSARDLFQGADSGANVLTF. Written as DNA, the CDR3 is TGCAGTGCTAGAGATTTATTTCAGGGGGCCGACTCTGGGGCCAACGTCCTGACTTTC. V and J are TRBV20-1 and TRBJ2-6, with 8 bases fitting TRBD1. The CDR3 sequence is 19 residues long. V shed 0 bases, J shed 0 bases, and the junction held 10 bases outside the gene matches. Germline CDR1 and CDR2: DFQATT and SNEGSKA (reference sequence).

This clonotype was detected a few times. The final CDR3 position lacks the conserved phenylalanine or tryptophan, pointing to a likely read error. V and J are TRBV5-1 and TRBJ2-1; a possible D gene is TRBD2 (5 bases). This CDR3 comprises 13 residues. Germline CDR1 and CDR2: SGHRS and YFSETQ. V gave up 0 bases and J gave up 4 bases, with 5 bases separating them. The CDR3 region is CASSLGTYNEQFY. CDR3 nucleotides: TGCGCCAGCAGCTTGGGGACTTACAATGAGCAGTTCTAC.

The chain is built from TRBV7-3 and TRBJ2-1; TRBD2 might be the D (6 bases). Per germline, CDR1 SGHTA and CDR2 FQGTGA. The CDR3 has 15 residues. Deletions cut 3 bases from V and 3 bases from J, with 12 bases between. For the CDR3, the DNA is TGTGCCAGCAGCTTGGGGCTAGCGAGCTACAATGAGCAGTTCTTC. It is translated as CASSLGLASYNEQFF.